This T cell receptor (beta chain) was captured by sequencing in a study of T cell clusters in autoimmune cytopenias. The study, taken as a whole, reports: Functional roles of the in silico T cell clusters still await experimental validation. Healthy donors had almost three-fold more exclusive TRB clusters than active autoimmune hepatitis patients. Clustering suggested that physiological T cell clusters were missing in primary autoimmune cytopenia patients.

This CDR3 region has 17 residues. Germline V CDR1 and CDR2: MNHEY, SMNVEV (reference sequence). Each sample's input was about 270 ng genomic DNA, roughly 40,000 genome equivalents. By frequency, this clonotype registers medium-sized. No antigen is known for it. TRB rearrangements were amplified by touch-down multiplex PCR with mixed TRB-A/B primers. After re-calling the multiplex PCR reads, TCRdb lists one entry per CDR3 protein, DNA absent. The record lists fewer than 4,500 distinct CDR3 sequences, of which the ten most abundant hold about 39%. This TCR was recovered from a human donor with an autoimmune cytopenia or autoimmune hepatitis (not recorded which). The chain couples TRBV27 to TRBJ1-2; as DNA is missing, the TRBD1 call by TCRdb cannot be tested. Sequenced: peripheral blood. Here the CDR3 reads CASSLSPGAARGGGYTF.